These 13 T cell receptor beta chains were sequenced from one sample in a study of blood T cell repertoires in COVID-19. Sequencing was performed with immunoSEQ multiplex PCR; in TCRdb, only in-frame clones are kept and a portion is missing. The sample includes 250,000 to 350,000 clones, 70% to 90% seen only once; the top ten take approximately 5.3%. The sequenced sample consisted of PBMCs or T cells enriched from blood (not recorded which). The source of these receptors is a woman between 25 and 40 years old who had recovered from COVID-19.

This rearrangement joins TRBV7-2 to TRBJ2-1, with 7 bases that match TRBD1. The J segment lost 8 bases and the V segment lost 1 base, leaving 8 bases of the junction unmatched. CDR1 is SGHTA and CDR2 is FQGNSA in the germline V gene. The CDR3 extends over 15 amino acids. CDR3 bases: TGTGCCAGCAGCTTAGTAGGGGGCTATGTCGATGAGCAGTTCTTC. It codes for CASSLVGGYVDEQFF.

This clone occurred a few times. This chain connects TRBV5-1 to TRBJ1-6; D gene unclear. V lost 0 bases to trimming and J lost 10 bases, with 14 bases between them. This CDR3 region has 15 residues. Germline CDR1 and CDR2: SGHRS and YFSETQ. In nucleotides, the CDR3 is TGCGCCAGCAGCTTGGCAGGTCCGCAATACTCACCCCTCCACTTT. It encodes CASSLAGPQYSPLHF.

The genes are TRBV7-6 and TRBJ1-1, with TRBD1 matching over 9 bases. The V gene end was trimmed by 5 bases and the J gene end by 5 bases; junction bases not matched to a gene: 12. The CDR3 consists of 16 residues. Per germline, CDR1 SGHVS and CDR2 FNYEAQ. This CDR3 reads CASSLTLQGASTEAFF. CDR3 bases: TGTGCCAGCAGCCTTACCTTACAGGGGGCGAGTACTGAAGCTTTCTTT.

CDR3 loop: CASSVGGEVGSRPQHF. The CDR3 coding sequence is TGTGCCAGCAGCGTAGGGGGCGAGGTTGGTTCTCGGCCCCAGCATTTT. The chain uses TRBV9 and TRBJ1-5, with a weak D call TRBD1 (5 bases). This CDR3 is 16 amino acids long. Looked up from germline, CDR1 is SGDLS and CDR2 is YYNGEE. V was trimmed by 0 bases and J by 9 bases, leaving 19 bases between them.

This sequence joins TRBV27 and TRBJ1-2, with 9 bases aligning to TRBD1. Germline CDR1 and CDR2: MNHEY and SMNVEV (reference sequence). J was trimmed by 4 bases and V by 5 bases; bases with no gene match: 8. The CDR3 covers 15 residues. The DNA of the CDR3 is TGTGCCAGCAGTCCCCGGACAGGGGCCTTCTATGGCTACACCTTC. This sequence encodes CASSPRTGAFYGYTF.

This chain connects TRBV5-5 to TRBJ2-7; possible D gene TRBD2, 6 bases. Germline CDR1 and CDR2: SGHKS and YYEKEE (reference sequence). This CDR3 contains 15 residues. The V gene lost 5 bases and the J gene lost 0 bases, with 15 bases spanning the gap. The CDR3 reads CASSLPAGSSYEQYF. In nucleotides, the CDR3 is TGTGCCAGCAGTTTGCCAGCGGGTTCCTCCTACGAGCAGTACTTC.

The chain couples TRBV5-1 to TRBJ2-7; no reliable D call. The V gene lost 4 bases and the J gene lost 6 bases, with 8 bases spanning the gap. CDR3 size: 11 residues. The V gene's germline CDR1 is SGHRS and CDR2 YFSETQ. The chain's CDR3 is CASSAYGEQYF. CDR3 nucleotide sequence: TGCGCCAGCAGCGCCTATGGCGAGCAGTACTTC.

The rearrangement uses TRBV6-6 and TRBJ1-4; 7 bases align to TRBD1. Germline V gives CDR1 MNHNY, CDR2 SVGAGI (reference sequence). The CDR3 consists of 15 residues. With 5 bases clipped from V and 2 bases from J, the junction kept 5 bases outside the gene matches. CDR3 in amino acids: CASSTGVRTNEKLFF. For the CDR3, the DNA is TGTGCCAGCAGTACAGGGGTGAGGACTAATGAAAAACTGTTTTTT.

The V call is TRBV10-2, the J call TRBJ1-6, with D perhaps TRBD1 (6 bases). Germline CDR1 WSHSY, CDR2 SAAADI. The ends were cut back, 0 bases at V and 0 bases at J, with 15 bases in the middle. The CDR3 spans 19 residues. CDR3 sequence (DNA): TGCGCCAGCAGTGAGTCATACAGGGCGAGAAGCTCCTATAATTCACCCCTCCACTTT. Translating it yields CASSESYRARSSYNSPLHF.

This chain joins TRBV3-1 (or the pseudogene TRBV3-2) and TRBJ1-1, with unresolved D. Trimming left V 6 bases short and J 3 bases short, with 8 bases between. Germline-derived CDR1 and CDR2 are LGHDT and YNNKEL (reference sequence). CDR3 size: 12 residues. CDR3 protein: CASSKPYTEAFF. The CDR3 DNA is TGTGCCAGCAGTAAGCCGTACACTGAAGCTTTCTTT.

This chain uses TRBV6-4 with TRBJ2-5, with 15 bases identical to TRBD2. There are 18 residues in the CDR3. V lost 0 bases to trimming and J lost 2 bases; unmatched junction nucleotides: 4. Germline values: CDR1 MRHNA, CDR2 SNTAGT. CDR3 bases: TGTGCCAGCAGTGACTCCGGACTAGCGGGGGGGAGACAAGAGACCCAGTACTTC. It specifies CASSDSGLAGGRQETQYF.

V is TRBV19 and J is TRBJ1-2; TRBD1 might be the D (5 bases). With 5 bases removed from V and 0 bases from J, the gap between germline ends came to 13 bases. Germline-derived CDR1 and CDR2 are LNHDA and SQIVND (reference sequence). This CDR3 has 15 residues. CDR3 region: CASSGAHQANYGYTF. CDR3 coding DNA: TGTGCCAGTAGTGGGGCCCACCAGGCTAACTATGGCTACACCTTC.

In this sample, this clone turned up once. The V call is TRBV7-8, the J call TRBJ2-1; 12 positions agree with TRBD2. With V trimmed by 0 bases and J by 9 bases, 9 bases remained unmatched. Germline CDR1 and CDR2: SGHVS and FQNEAQ. The CDR3 sequence is 17 residues long. The CDR3: CASSLAPGLAGGFEQFF. As DNA, the CDR3 is TGTGCCAGCAGCTTAGCACCTGGGCTAGCGGGGGGGTTTGAGCAGTTCTTC.